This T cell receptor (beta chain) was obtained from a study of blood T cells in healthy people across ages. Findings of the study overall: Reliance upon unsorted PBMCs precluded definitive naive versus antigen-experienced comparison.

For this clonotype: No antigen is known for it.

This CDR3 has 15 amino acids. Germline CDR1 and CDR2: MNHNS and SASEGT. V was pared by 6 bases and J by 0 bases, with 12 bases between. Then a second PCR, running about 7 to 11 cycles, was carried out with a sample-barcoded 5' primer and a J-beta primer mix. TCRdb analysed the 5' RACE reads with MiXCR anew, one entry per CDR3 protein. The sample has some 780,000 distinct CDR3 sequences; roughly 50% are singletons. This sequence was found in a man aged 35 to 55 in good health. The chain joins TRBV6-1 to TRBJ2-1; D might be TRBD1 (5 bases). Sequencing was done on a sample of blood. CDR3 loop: CASSAGLTSYNEQFF. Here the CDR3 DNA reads TGTGCCAGCAGCGCAGGGTTAACCTCCTACAATGAGCAGTTCTTC.